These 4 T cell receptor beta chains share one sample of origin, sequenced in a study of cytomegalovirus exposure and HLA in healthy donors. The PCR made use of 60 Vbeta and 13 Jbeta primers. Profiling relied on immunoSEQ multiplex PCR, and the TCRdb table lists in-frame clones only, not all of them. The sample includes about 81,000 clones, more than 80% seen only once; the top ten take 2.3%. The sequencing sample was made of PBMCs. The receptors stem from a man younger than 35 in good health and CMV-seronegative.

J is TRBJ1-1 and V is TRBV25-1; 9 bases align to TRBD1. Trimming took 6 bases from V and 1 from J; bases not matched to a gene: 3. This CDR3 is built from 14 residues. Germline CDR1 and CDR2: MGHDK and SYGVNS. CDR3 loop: CASRTGGANTEAFF. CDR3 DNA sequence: TGTGCCAGCAGGACAGGGGGGGCGAACACTGAAGCTTTCTTT.

The CDR3 bases are TGTGCCAGCAGTTTCGGTCAGGGGGGACCCGTGGATGGCTACACCTTC. Its translation is CASSFGQGGPVDGYTF. The rearrangement uses TRBV27 and TRBJ1-2; 7 bases align to TRBD1. V lost 3 bases, J lost 6 bases, and 13 bases stayed unmatched. The CDR3 sequence is 16 residues long. CDR1 and CDR2 (germline): MNHEY, SMNVEV (reference sequence).

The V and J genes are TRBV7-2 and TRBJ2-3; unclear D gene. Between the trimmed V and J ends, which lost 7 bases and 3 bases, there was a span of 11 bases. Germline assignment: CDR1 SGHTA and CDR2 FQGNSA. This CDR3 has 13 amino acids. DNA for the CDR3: TGTGCCAGCAATAGCCGGATTACAGATACGCAGTATTTT. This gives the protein CASNSRITDTQYF.

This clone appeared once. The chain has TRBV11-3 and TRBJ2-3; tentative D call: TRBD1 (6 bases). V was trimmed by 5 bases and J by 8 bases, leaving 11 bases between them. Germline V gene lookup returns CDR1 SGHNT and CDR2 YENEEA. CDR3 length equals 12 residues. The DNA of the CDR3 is TGTGCCAGCAGCCCCACACAGGGTACGCAGTATTTT. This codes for CASSPTQGTQYF.